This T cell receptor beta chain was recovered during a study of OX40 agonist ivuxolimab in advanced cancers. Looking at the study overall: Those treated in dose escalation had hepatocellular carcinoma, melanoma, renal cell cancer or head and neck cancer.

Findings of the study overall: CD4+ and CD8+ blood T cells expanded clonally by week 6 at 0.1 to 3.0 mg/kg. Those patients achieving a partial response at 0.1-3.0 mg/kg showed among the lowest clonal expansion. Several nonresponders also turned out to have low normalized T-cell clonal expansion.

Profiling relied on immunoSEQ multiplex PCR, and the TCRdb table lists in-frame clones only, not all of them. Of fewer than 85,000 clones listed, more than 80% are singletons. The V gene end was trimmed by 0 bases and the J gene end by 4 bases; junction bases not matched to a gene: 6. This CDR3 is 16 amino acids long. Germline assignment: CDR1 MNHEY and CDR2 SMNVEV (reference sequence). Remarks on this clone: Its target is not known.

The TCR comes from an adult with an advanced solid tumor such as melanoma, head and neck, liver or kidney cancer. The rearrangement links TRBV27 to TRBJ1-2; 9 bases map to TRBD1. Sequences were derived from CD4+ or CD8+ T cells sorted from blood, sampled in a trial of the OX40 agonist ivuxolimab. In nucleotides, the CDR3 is TGTGCCAGCAGTTTATCTAGCGGGACAGGGTTCTATGGCTACACCTTC. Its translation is CASSLSSGTGFYGYTF.